These 12 T cell receptor beta chains share one sample of origin, sequenced in a study of blood T cell repertoires in COVID-19. TCRdb keeps only in-frame clones here, not all; method: immunoSEQ multiplex PCR. The sample has some 150,000 clones, roughly 90% seen once. The specimen was peripheral blood. The receptors were gathered from a man in his fifties or sixties with acute or convalescent COVID-19.

Only a few counts were recorded for this clone. The genes are TRBV5-5 and TRBJ2-7, with D possibly matching TRBD2 (6 bases). Germline V gene data show CDR1 as SGHKS and CDR2 as YYEKEE (reference sequence). V was cut by 4 bases and J by 4 bases, with 12 bases left in between. The CDR3 has 13 amino acids. CDR3 protein: CASSQGTQYEQYF. Here the CDR3 DNA reads TGTGCCAGCAGCCAAGGGACTCAGTACGAGCAGTACTTC.

The genes are TRBV9 and TRBJ2-5; D is unclear. Per germline, CDR1 SGDLS and CDR2 YYNGEE. CDR3 length: 13 amino acids. V lost 1 base to trimming and J lost 7 bases, with 11 bases between them. As DNA, the CDR3 is TGTGCCAGCAGCGTAAATTACCGGGTGACCCAGTACTTC. Its protein product is CASSVNYRVTQYF. The whole variable domain, remainder taken from reference TRBV9 and TRBJ2-5, is DSGVTQTPKHLITATGQRVTLRCSPRSGDLSVYWYQQSLDQGLQFLIQYYNGEERAKGNILERFSAQQFPDLHSELNLSSLELGDSALYFCASSVNYRVTQYFGPGTRLLVL.

The rearrangement links TRBV7-9 to TRBJ1-1; no reliable D call. This CDR3 comprises 12 residues. V was pared by 1 base and J by 7 bases, with 7 bases between. Looked up from germline, CDR1 is SEHNR and CDR2 is FQNEAQ (reference sequence). In nucleotides, the CDR3 is TGTGCCAGCAGCTTAGATCGAGGTGAAGCTTTCTTT. Protein sequence: CASSLDRGEAFF.

The rearrangement uses TRBV5-5 and TRBJ1-1; 10 bases fit TRBD1. CDR3 length: 16 amino acids. Germline V CDR1 and CDR2: SGHKS, YYEKEE (reference sequence). V was pared by 0 bases and J by 7 bases, with 9 bases of the junction left unmatched. The CDR3 sequence: CASSLALGTGAFEAFF. Written as DNA, the CDR3 is TGTGCCAGCAGCTTGGCACTAGGGACAGGGGCCTTTGAAGCTTTCTTT.

This clone was recorded a few times. This rearrangement joins TRBV6-5 to TRBJ1-2; perhaps TRBD1 as D (6 bases). V lost 8 bases to trimming and J lost 4 bases, with 11 bases between them. The CDR3 spans 12 residues. Germline V gene sequence: CDR1 MNHEY, CDR2 SVGAGI. CDR3 bases: TGTGCCAGCTTTAGACAGGCCTATGGCTACACCTTC. Residues: CASFRQAYGYTF.

This clone was seen just once. The chain couples TRBV15 to TRBJ1-1; no reliable D call. Germline V gene data show CDR1 as LNHNV and CDR2 as YYDKDF (reference sequence). The CDR3 is 13 residues long. V dropped 4 bases and J dropped 4 bases, with 10 bases sitting between them. CDR3 loop: CATSINRGTEAFF. For the CDR3, the DNA is TGTGCCACCAGCATCAATCGGGGCACTGAAGCTTTCTTT.

The V gene is TRBV3-1 (or the pseudogene TRBV3-2), the J gene TRBJ1-5; TRBD1 is a possible D gene (5 bases). Germline CDR1 LGHDT, CDR2 YNNKEL (reference sequence). Between the trimmed V and J ends, which lost 2 bases and 5 bases, there was a span of 13 bases. This CDR3 has 15 residues. The CDR3 DNA reads TGTGCCAGCAGCCAACAGGCAGGGAGGGATCAGCCCCAGCATTTT. Its protein product is CASSQQAGRDQPQHF.

In nucleotides, the CDR3 is TGTGCCAGCAGCGGCGGACAGGGACAAGAGACCCAGTACTTC. Encoded protein: CASSGGQGQETQYF. This rearrangement joins TRBV9 to TRBJ2-5, with TRBD1 matching 8 bases. J was trimmed by 2 bases and V by 3 bases; bases with no gene match: 3. CDR1 is SGDLS, CDR2 YYNGEE, per germline. The CDR3 sequence is 14 residues long.

In its sample, this clone was seen a few times. J is TRBJ1-2 and V is TRBV5-6; maybe TRBD1 (5 bases). V lost 3 bases and J lost 4, with 10 bases in between. The CDR3 contains 13 residues. The germline gives CDR1 SGHDT, CDR2 YYEEEE. The CDR3 DNA follows: TGTGCCAGCAGCTCAGGGACTCCCTATGGCTACACCTTC. It is translated as CASSSGTPYGYTF.

This chain joins TRBV29-1 and TRBJ2-5, with 8 bases matching TRBD1. CDR3 length: 15 residues. Germline CDR1 SQVTM, CDR2 ANQGSEA. J was trimmed by 1 base and V by 4 bases; bases with no gene match: 8. This CDR3 is CSVGLTGAIQETQYF. The CDR3 DNA follows: TGCAGCGTTGGGCTGACAGGGGCCATCCAAGAGACCCAGTACTTC.

This clone is medium-sized (0.01 to 0.1%) in the sample. This sequence joins TRBV4-1 and TRBJ2-7; 7 positions agree with TRBD1. Trimming cost V 4 bases and J 4 bases; bases outside gene matches: 13. From germline, CDR1 is MGHRA and CDR2 YSYEKL. This CDR3 is built from 16 residues. The CDR3 DNA follows: TGCGCCAGCAGCCGGAGACAGGGTTCCTTCGATTACGAGCAGTACTTC. Its protein is CASSRRQGSFDYEQYF.

The chain's CDR3 is CASSQLAGEGAEQYF. DNA of the CDR3: TGTGCCAGCAGCCAACTAGCGGGGGAGGGCGCCGAGCAGTACTTC. This sequence joins TRBV6-4 and TRBJ2-7; 11 nucleotides line up with TRBD2. The CDR3 is 15 amino acids. The germline V gene has CDR1 MRHNA and CDR2 SNTAGT. Losses at the gene ends were 6 bases for V and 6 bases for J; bases not matched to a gene: 10.